A single sample gave rise to the 25 T cell receptor beta chains below, sequenced in a study of T cell responses to AZD1222 COVID-19 vaccine (dated by TCRdb to 2020 to 2022). Receptor libraries were prepared by the immunoSEQ multiplex PCR assay. TCRdb provides this immuneACCESS table in a form limited to in-frame rearrangements. Some clones are lacking; in checked studies, under half of them reflect an unresolved V gene, and why the rest are absent is not known. The sample data list tens of thousands of clones, and approximately 90% of these were observed just once. In total, the top ten clones hold about 29% of the sample. The intended sense of this specimen's time point label: about 28 days (+/-7) after the second vaccine dose. This specimen consisted of peripheral blood, obtained 28 days after the second AZD1222 dose. The receptors derive from an adult who received the AZD1222 COVID-19 vaccine.

By proportion, this clone is medium-sized. The chain recombines TRBV19 with TRBJ2-1; D not certain. CDR3 length: 13 amino acids. Germline values: CDR1 LNHDA, CDR2 SQIVND (reference sequence). Trimming cost V 1 base and J 3 bases, with 4 bases left between them. The CDR3, as DNA: TGTGCCAGTAGTATAGGCGACTACAATGAGCAGTTCTTC. Its protein is CASSIGDYNEQFF. Together with reference TRBV19 and TRBJ2-1, the CDR3 gives the full variable domain: DGGITQSPKYLFRKEGQNVTLSCEQNLNHDAMYWYRQDPGQGLRLIYYSQIVNDFQKGDIAEGYSVSREKKESFPLTVTSAQKNPTAFYLCASSIGDYNEQFFGPGTRLTVL.

In this sample, this clone turned up once. The rearrangement uses TRBV28 and TRBJ1-1; the D gene is possibly TRBD1 (6 bases). Trimming shortened V by 5 bases and J by 0 bases, and 16 bases separated the two germline ends. This CDR3 comprises 16 residues. The V gene's germline CDR1 is MDHEN and CDR2 SYDVKM. Here the CDR3 reads CASSRHNRELNTEAFF. The CDR3 nucleotides are TGTGCCAGCAGTAGACATAACAGGGAGTTGAACACTGAAGCTTTCTTT.

In DNA form, the CDR3 reads TGTGCCAGCAGTTACGCCGACAGGAGACTCACGGAGACCCAGTACTTC. This translates into CASSYADRRLTETQYF. This rearrangement joins TRBV6-5 to TRBJ2-5, with D possibly being TRBD1 (6 bases). This CDR3 spans 16 amino acids. Germline CDR1 reads MNHEY; CDR2 reads SVGAGI. V was trimmed by 2 bases and J by 5 bases, leaving 18 bases between them.

The CDR3 coding sequence is TGTGCCAGCAGCGTAGACGGAGGGGCCGAGCAGTACTTC. It yields the protein CASSVDGGAEQYF. The rearrangement uses TRBV9 and TRBJ2-7; D is perhaps TRBD2 (6 bases). This CDR3 has 13 residues. Germline V gives CDR1 SGDLS, CDR2 YYNGEE. V was shortened by 0 bases and J by 6 bases, with 10 bases between the two germline ends.

The chain joins TRBV2 to TRBJ1-2; D unclear. Germline values: CDR1 SNHLY, CDR2 FYNNEI. V lost 2 bases and J 5 bases, leaving 12 bases between the germline ends. CDR3 size: 14 residues. CDR3 residues: CASSEWQLPYGYTF. Here the CDR3 DNA reads TGTGCCAGCAGTGAATGGCAGCTGCCTTATGGCTACACCTTC. Variable domain in full (rest from reference TRBV2 and TRBJ1-2): EPEVTQTPSHQVTQMGQEVILRCVPISNHLYFYWYRQILGQKVEFLVSFYNNEISEKSEIFDDQFSVERPDGSNFTLKIRSTKLEDSAMYFCASSEWQLPYGYTFGSGTRLTVV.

The CDR3: CASSDKQGIYSNQPQHF. DNA for the CDR3: TGTGCCAGCAGTGACAAACAGGGGATTTATAGCAATCAGCCCCAGCATTTT. V and J are TRBV6-2 or TRBV6-3 and TRBJ1-5, with 7 bases fitting TRBD1. Germline assignment: CDR1 MNHEY and CDR2 SVGEGT. The V gene end was trimmed by 5 bases and the J gene end by 0 bases; junction bases not matched to a gene: 10. This CDR3 is 17 amino acids long.

The genes are TRBV19 and TRBJ1-3; unclear D gene. V was pared by 3 bases and J by 2 bases, with 8 bases between. This CDR3 spans 14 amino acids. Per germline, CDR1 LNHDA and CDR2 SQIVND (reference sequence). The CDR3 loop reads CASSIGSAGNTIYF. The CDR3, as DNA: TGTGCCAGTAGTATCGGATCTGCTGGAAACACCATATATTTT.

This chain uses TRBV3-1 (or the pseudogene TRBV3-2) with TRBJ2-4; a possible D gene is TRBD1 (6 bases). The CDR3 is 17 residues long. Germline CDR1 and CDR2: LGHDT and YNNKEL (reference sequence). V was pared by 1 base and J by 0 bases, with 13 bases between. CDR3 residues: CASSQGRTALAKNIQYF. The CDR3 bases are TGTGCCAGCAGCCAAGGGCGGACAGCTCTAGCCAAAAACATTCAGTACTTC.

The genes are TRBV19 and TRBJ1-2; D not resolved. Looked up from germline, CDR1 is LNHDA and CDR2 is SQIVND (reference sequence). V lost 5 bases and J lost 0, with 7 bases in between. The CDR3 has 13 residues. In nucleotides, the CDR3 is TGTGCCAGTAGTCCCATGGCTAACTATGGCTACACCTTC. Residues: CASSPMANYGYTF.

Points on this clone: Other nucleotide sequences in the sample specify the same CDR3. CDR3 region: CASSLQRYEQYF. In DNA form, the CDR3 reads TGTGCCAGCAGTTTACAGCGATACGAGCAGTACTTC. The V call is TRBV28, the J call TRBJ2-7; no definite D call. V was pared by 2 bases and J by 4 bases, with 6 bases between. The length of the CDR3 is 12 residues. Per germline, CDR1 MDHEN and CDR2 SYDVKM. The full variable domain, in which reference TRBV28 and TRBJ2-7 provide the parts outside the CDR3, is DVKVTQSSRYLVKRTGEKVFLECVQDMDHENMFWYRQDPGLGLRLIYFSYDVKMKEKGDIPEGYSVSREKKERFSLILESASTNQTSMYLCASSLQRYEQYFGPGTRLTVT.

The genes are TRBV10-1 and TRBJ2-7; D is perhaps TRBD1 (6 bases). Germline V lookup: CDR1 WNHNN, CDR2 SYGVQD (reference sequence). Trimming cost V 6 bases and J 3 bases, with 12 bases left between them. CDR3 length: 13 amino acids. This CDR3 is CASSHGQHYEQYF. CDR3 in DNA: TGCGCCAGCAGCCATGGACAGCACTACGAGCAGTACTTC.

The chain employs TRBV5-1 and TRBJ2-5, with D possibly TRBD1 on 6 matching bases. Germline CDR1 reads SGHRS; CDR2 reads YFSETQ. The CDR3 has 15 amino acids. Trimming removed 4 bases at V and 4 bases at J, with 17 bases between. CDR3 sequence: CASSPTGINGETQYF. CDR3 nucleotides: TGCGCCAGCAGCCCCACAGGGATCAATGGAGAGACCCAGTACTTC.

This clone has just one count. The chain has TRBV28 and TRBJ2-7; the D call may be TRBD1 or TRBD2 (5 bases each). V dropped 2 bases and J dropped 1 base, with 12 bases sitting between them. CDR1 MDHEN and CDR2 SYDVKM come from the germline V gene. The CDR3 is made up of 15 amino acids. The CDR3: CASSLPRDGSYEQYF. The CDR3 coding sequence is TGTGCCAGCAGTTTACCTAGGGACGGATCCTACGAGCAGTACTTC.

The gene calls are TRBV5-1 and TRBJ2-6; D unclear. V gave up 4 bases and J gave up 0 bases, with 5 bases separating them. Germline V gene lookup returns CDR1 SGHRS and CDR2 YFSETQ. The CDR3 runs 14 residues. The CDR3 nucleotides are TGCGCCAGCAGCGTGCTCTCTGGGGCCAACGTCCTGACTTTC. It is translated as CASSVLSGANVLTF.

This chain connects TRBV3-1 (or the pseudogene TRBV3-2) to TRBJ2-3; D is undetermined. CDR3 length equals 17 residues. The V gene lost 3 bases and the J gene lost 4 bases, with 20 bases spanning the gap. Looked up from germline, CDR1 is LGHDT and CDR2 is YNNKEL (reference sequence). The CDR3 loop reads CASSHRPSVGKADTQYF. The CDR3 bases are TGTGCCAGCAGCCATAGGCCGTCGGTTGGTAAAGCAGATACGCAGTATTTT.

This chain links TRBV14 with TRBJ2-3; 11 nucleotides line up with TRBD2. V was clipped by 5 bases and J by 5 bases; unmatched bases: 3. Germline V CDR1 and CDR2: SGHDN, FVKESK. CDR3 length: 14 amino acids. CDR3 residues: CASSTSGRIDTQYF. CDR3 DNA: TGTGCCAGCAGCACTAGCGGGAGAATAGATACGCAGTATTTT. Drawing the rest from reference TRBV14 and TRBJ2-3, the complete variable domain is EAGVTQFPSHSVIEKGQTVTLRCDPISGHDNLYWYRRVMGKEIKFLLHFVKESKQDESGMPNNRFLAERTGGTYSTLKVQPAELEDSGVYFCASSTSGRIDTQYFGPGTRLTVL.

This sequence joins TRBV3-1 (or the pseudogene TRBV3-2) and TRBJ2-7, with D perhaps TRBD2 (5 bases). The V end was cut by 4 bases, the J end by 3 bases, with 16 bases between. Germline V gene sequence: CDR1 LGHDT, CDR2 YNNKEL (reference sequence). CDR3 size: 15 residues. Here the CDR3 DNA reads TGTGCCAGCAGCCCCACGCTGACGGAGGTCTACGAGCAGTACTTC. It yields the protein CASSPTLTEVYEQYF.

On this clone itself: Mismatch with germline at one junction end may stem from a read error. The rearrangement joins TRBV29-1 to TRBJ1-1; 7 bases agree with TRBD1. The V gene's germline CDR1 is SQVTM and CDR2 ANQGSEA. CDR3 size: 13 residues. CDR3 amino acids: CSVEGGANTEAFF. For the CDR3, the DNA is TGCAGCGTCGAAGGGGGCGCGAACACTGAAGCTTTCTTT.

The chain links TRBV15 to TRBJ2-3; D possibly corresponds to TRBD1 (6 bases). Per germline, CDR1 LNHNV and CDR2 YYDKDF (reference sequence). The CDR3 has 15 residues. V dropped 3 bases and J dropped 0 bases, with 10 bases sitting between them. The DNA of the CDR3 is TGTGCCACCAGCAGCCGGGACATAAGCACAGATACGCAGTATTTT. This translates into CATSSRDISTDTQYF. Combining the CDR3 with reference TRBV15 and TRBJ2-3 gives the whole variable domain DAMVIQNPRYQVTQFGKPVTLSCSQTLNHNVMYWYQQKSSQAPKLLFHYYDKDFNNEADTPDNFQSRRPNTSFCFLDIRSPGLGDTAMYLCATSSRDISTDTQYFGPGTRLTVL.

With regard to this clone: An end of the junction does not agree with germline; a read error may underlie this. The rearrangement uses TRBV19 and TRBJ1-5; D may be TRBD1 (5 bases). This CDR3 region has 18 residues. CDR1 is LNHDA and CDR2 is SQIVND in the germline V gene (reference sequence). CDR3 loop: CASSLDIPMAGSNQPQHF. The CDR3 coding sequence is TGTGCCAGTAGTTTAGACATCCCAATGGCAGGGAGCAATCAGCCCCAGCATTTT.

The chain links TRBV6-4 to TRBJ2-3; D is perhaps TRBD1 or TRBD2 (6 bases each). Germline CDR1 is MRHNA and CDR2 is SNTAGT. This CDR3 has 16 residues. V lost 0 bases, J lost 0 bases, and 10 bases lay in between. CDR3 nucleotides: TGTGCCAGCAGTGACTCGAAGGGGGGTAGCACAGATACGCAGTATTTT. Amino acids: CASSDSKGGSTDTQYF.

The chain uses TRBV19 and TRBJ2-7; a weak D match, TRBD1 (5 bases). Trimming left V 1 base short and J 3 bases short, with 10 bases between. CDR1 is LNHDA, CDR2 SQIVND, per germline (reference sequence). The CDR3 sequence is 14 residues long. The CDR3 reads CASSIATGDYEQYF. The CDR3 nucleotides read TGTGCCAGTAGTATAGCCACAGGAGACTACGAGCAGTACTTC.

CDR3 coding DNA: TGCAGTGCTAGTTCAGGGTTCCTCTCTGGAAACACCATATATTTT. Translating gives CSASSGFLSGNTIYF. V usage is TRBV20-1 and J usage is TRBJ1-3; D may be TRBD1 (5 bases). The V gene lost 3 bases and the J gene lost 0 bases, with 12 bases spanning the gap. This CDR3 has 15 amino acids. Germline V gives CDR1 DFQATT, CDR2 SNEGSKA (reference sequence).

V is TRBV7-2 and J is TRBJ2-7; D is unresolved. This CDR3 comprises 13 residues. With 1 base removed from V and 0 bases from J, the gap between germline ends came to 4 bases. Germline values: CDR1 SGHTA, CDR2 FQGNSA. The CDR3, as DNA: TGTGCCAGCAGCTTAGTACACTCCTACGAGCAGTACTTC. As protein: CASSLVHSYEQYF.

The gene calls are TRBV9 and TRBJ2-7, with 8 bases identical to TRBD1. This CDR3 has 13 residues. From germline, CDR1 is SGDLS and CDR2 YYNGEE. After removal of 7 bases from V and 3 bases from J, the junction contained 6 bases not matched to a gene. DNA of the CDR3: TGTGCCAGCGGAGGACAGGGAGGCTACGAGCAGTACTTC. Translated, it gives CASGGQGGYEQYF.